This TCR beta chain was identified in a study of T cell responses to AZD1222 COVID-19 vaccine. Study-wide findings and caveats: The number of AZD1222 recipients seropositive at baseline was only 5 to 7. In the spike-specific TCR repertoire, nearly half reportedly target unmutated variant regions.

The method was immunoSEQ multiplex PCR; TCRdb's version includes in-frame clones alone and lacks a portion of them. Counted here are about 120,000 clones, 89% occurring once; the ten biggest clones make up roughly 4.1%. Comments on this clone: The antigen remains unidentified.

The CDR3 runs 13 residues. The ends lost 5 bases at V and 5 bases at J; junction bases unmatched: 3. Germline V gene data show CDR1 as GTSNPN and CDR2 as SVGIG (reference sequence). This sequence joins TRBV30 and TRBJ1-6, with TRBD1 matching over 7 bases. This receptor was identified in an adult in good health. Sequenced here: peripheral blood, sampled on day 0 of AZD1222 vaccination. DNA of the CDR3: TGTGCCTGGGCTACAGGGGATAATTCACCCCTCCACTTT. Translated: CAWATGDNSPLHF.